This TCR beta chain was identified in a study of cytotoxic CD8 clonotypes in ibrutinib-treated CLL. Depth targeted 1 in 200,000 to 1 in 1 million T cells, averaging around 10x coverage per clonotype. The repertoire was sequenced with immunoSEQ multiplex PCR; TCRdb's copy has only in-frame clones and lacks some. This table has 150,000 to 200,000 clones, roughly 77% appearing once. Germline V gives CDR1 SGDLS, CDR2 YYNGEE. With 0 bases clipped from V and 7 bases from J, the junction kept 6 bases outside the gene matches. This CDR3 has 15 amino acids. General study results and limits: Clonality went up at ibrutinib response and then declined back toward baseline at progression.

Remarks on this clone: Its antigen remains unidentified.

Sample: PBMCs, taken after 12 months of ibrutinib treatment. The TCR originated in a human donor with chronic lymphocytic leukemia. This chain joins TRBV9 and TRBJ1-4; 7 bases agree with TRBD1. This CDR3 reads CASSVGQGRSEKLFF. DNA of the CDR3: TGTGCCAGCAGCGTAGGACAGGGTCGTAGTGAAAAACTGTTTTTT.